One sample yielded the 10 T cell receptor beta chains listed below, sequenced in a study of shared clonotypes between healthy human individuals. Clones were sequenced by immunoSEQ multiplex PCR, and TCRdb holds only the in-frame ones, with some missing. The table lists about 2 million clones, 90% to 95% of them singletons. Sequences were obtained from naive CD4+ T cells sorted from blood. Specified subset: CD45RA+ positively selected. These receptor sequences come from a man in his late teens or twenties in good health.

V is TRBV5-8 and J is TRBJ2-5, with D perhaps TRBD2 (6 bases). The V end lost 4 bases, the J end lost 0 bases, and 13 bases lay between the germline ends. Germline loops: CDR1 SGHTS, CDR2 YDEGEE. The CDR3 spans 15 residues. CDR3 coding DNA: TGTGCCAGCAGCCTTAGCGGTTCGTACCAAGAGACCCAGTACTTC. Its translation is CASSLSGSYQETQYF.

This clone was observed once. The V gene is TRBV7-9, the J gene TRBJ2-3; D possibly corresponds to TRBD1 (6 bases). The length of the CDR3 is 12 residues. The germline CDR1 and CDR2 sequences are SEHNR and FQNEAQ (reference sequence). The V gene lost 4 bases and the J gene lost 14 bases, with 16 bases spanning the gap. In DNA form, the CDR3 reads TGTGCCAGCAGCTCCGTCCTAGGGGGTTCGTATTTT. Its protein product is CASSSVLGGSYF.

The chain uses TRBV6-1 and TRBJ1-6, with D perhaps matching TRBD1 (5 bases). This CDR3 comprises 14 residues. CDR1 is MNHNS and CDR2 is SASEGT in the germline V gene. Trimming cost V 4 bases and J 8 bases, with 12 bases left between them. The CDR3 coding sequence is TGTGCCAGCAGTGTTGGGGGGTCTTATTCACCCCTCCACTTT. This codes for CASSVGGSYSPLHF.

The rearrangement links TRBV2 to TRBJ2-1, with no clear D. The V and J ends lost 5 bases and 2 bases respectively, with 10 bases between them. Germline V lookup: CDR1 SNHLY, CDR2 FYNNEI. The CDR3 is made up of 14 amino acids. The CDR3 loop reads CASSTRTAYNEQFF. Here the CDR3 DNA reads TGTGCCAGCAGTACGAGGACCGCCTACAATGAGCAGTTCTTC.

This clone appeared a few times. V is TRBV7-8 and J is TRBJ2-7, with TRBD1 matching over 7 bases. The ends lost 5 bases at V and 1 base at J; junction bases unmatched: 8. Germline V lookup: CDR1 SGHVS, CDR2 FQNEAQ. The CDR3 runs to 15 residues. For the CDR3, the DNA is TGTGCCAGCAGCCGTGACAGGGAAGTTTCCTACGAGCAGTACTTC. This gives the protein CASSRDREVSYEQYF. Supplemented by reference TRBV7-8 and TRBJ2-7, the full variable domain reads GAGVSQSPRYKVAKRGQDVALRCDPISGHVSLFWYQQALGQGPEFLTYFQNEAQLDKSGLPSDRFFAERPEGSVSTLKIQRTQQEDSAVYLCASSRDREVSYEQYFGPGTRLTVT.

This chain links TRBV11-2 with TRBJ1-3; the D is unclear. The V gene's germline CDR1 is SGHAT and CDR2 FQNNGV. The CDR3 runs 16 residues. V lost 2 bases to trimming and J lost 0 bases, with 11 bases between them. CDR3 bases: TGTGCCAGCAGCTTATCCGGGCTGTTCTCTGGAAACACCATATATTTT. Encoded protein: CASSLSGLFSGNTIYF.

The chain carries TRBV27 and TRBJ1-3; no reliable D call. The CDR3 runs 13 residues. Trimming cost V 8 bases and J 9 bases, with 17 bases left between them. Germline-derived CDR1 and CDR2 are MNHEY and SMNVEV (reference sequence). The CDR3 region is CASLPLSVFTIYF. The CDR3 DNA is TGTGCCAGCCTACCCCTCTCGGTTTTCACCATATATTTT.

The genes are TRBV5-1 and TRBJ1-6; D not certain. The CDR3 totals 17 residues. Trimming removed 0 bases at V and 7 bases at J, with 17 bases between. Germline CDR1 reads SGHRS; CDR2 reads YFSETQ. The CDR3 nucleotides are TGCGCCAGCAGCTTGGATTCCCTTGGACGGGTAAATTCACCCCTCCACTTT. It specifies CASSLDSLGRVNSPLHF.

This clone was recorded only once. This chain uses TRBV7-2 with TRBJ2-5; D is perhaps TRBD2 (6 bases). Germline CDR1 and CDR2: SGHTA and FQGNSA. V lost 1 base and J 4 bases, leaving 13 bases between the germline ends. This CDR3 spans 15 amino acids. CDR3 residues: CASSLVTGGLETQYF. The CDR3 nucleotides read TGTGCCAGCAGCTTAGTCACCGGAGGGTTAGAGACCCAGTACTTC.

J is TRBJ2-7 and V is TRBV7-2; D is possibly TRBD2 (6 bases). Germline V gene data show CDR1 as SGHTA and CDR2 as FQGNSA. This CDR3 comprises 14 residues. Trimming removed 2 bases at V and 1 base at J, with 9 bases between. This CDR3 reads CASSLQAGSYEQYF. The CDR3 DNA follows: TGTGCCAGCAGCTTACAGGCGGGGTCCTACGAGCAGTACTTC.